This is a list of T cell receptor beta chains from one sample in a study of blood T cell repertoires in COVID-19. The repertoire was sequenced with immunoSEQ multiplex PCR; TCRdb's copy has only in-frame clones and lacks some. This table has roughly 230,000 clones, roughly 84% appearing once. The sequenced material came from PBMCs or T cells enriched from blood (not recorded which). The receptors derive from a man under 40 in a cohort exposed to, infected with or recovered from COVID-19 (not recorded which). Both conserved end residues are part of each CDR3. A D gene is named only where the DNA matches it firmly. A clone size is listed for some rows: how often the clone was seen (once, few, many), or a class if it is expanded.

abundance	v_gene	d_gene	j_gene	CDR3aa	CDR3nt
once	TRBV27	TRBD1	TRBJ2-4	CASRGRDRGLYIQYF	TGTGCCAGCAGGGGGAGGGACAGGGGGCTTTACATTCAGTACTTC
.	TRBV7-2	.	TRBJ2-7	CASSFRRGVYEQYF	TGTGCCAGCAGCTTCCGCAGGGGAGTCTACGAGCAGTACTTC
.	TRBV4-1	.	TRBJ1-5	CASSQNTERQPQHF	TGCGCCAGCAGCCAAAACACAGAGAGACAGCCCCAGCATTTT
many	TRBV2	.	TRBJ2-1	CASSLAPSSYNEQFF	TGTGCCAGCAGTCTAGCGCCAAGCTCCTACAATGAGCAGTTCTTC
.	TRBV19	.	TRBJ1-1	CASSIDRGTEAFF	TGTGCCAGTAGTATAGATCGCGGGACTGAAGCTTTCTTT
.	TRBV5-1	TRBD2	TRBJ2-5	CASSATSGSVETQYF	TGCGCCAGCAGCGCCACTAGCGGGAGTGTCGAGACCCAGTACTTC
.	TRBV25-1	TRBD1	TRBJ1-6	CASSGDREPLHF	TGTGCCAGCAGTGGTGACAGGGAACCCCTCCACTTT
.	TRBV28	.	TRBJ2-7	CASSFPSGPTRTDEQYF	TGTGCCAGCAGTTTCCCATCCGGGCCCACTAGGACTGACGAGCAGTACTTC
.	TRBV7-9	.	TRBJ1-2	CASSLGWRNTNYGYTF	TGTGCCAGCAGCTTAGGGTGGAGGAATACTAACTATGGCTACACCTTC
.	TRBV15	.	TRBJ2-7	CATSRDQGSYEQYF	TGTGCCACCAGCAGAGATCAGGGGTCCTACGAGCAGTACTTC
.	TRBV4-3	TRBD2	TRBJ2-1	CASSLQPTSGNEQFF	TGCGCCAGCAGCCTCCAGCCCACTAGCGGGAATGAGCAGTTCTTC
.	TRBV6-5	.	TRBJ1-5	CASSPRGRDQPQHF	TGTGCCAGCAGTCCCAGAGGGCGGGATCAGCCCCAGCATTTT
.	TRBV18	TRBD1	TRBJ2-7	CASSPARGYEQYF	TGTGCCAGCTCACCGGCCAGGGGGTACGAGCAGTACTTC
.	TRBV7-8	.	TRBJ1-6	CASSIVGLLNSPLHF	TGTGCCAGCAGCATAGTTGGACTCCTTAATTCACCCCTCCACTTT
.	TRBV19	TRBD1	TRBJ1-5	CASSIDRGFNQPQHF	TGTGCCAGTAGTATAGACAGGGGGTTCAATCAGCCCCAGCATTTT
.	TRBV18	TRBD2	TRBJ2-7	CASSDTLAGGDEQYF	TGTGCCAGCTCAGACACACTAGCGGGAGGCGACGAGCAGTACTTC
once	TRBV7-8	.	TRBJ1-4	CASSYIRGEKLFF	TGTGCCAGCAGCTACATAAGGGGTGAAAAACTGTTTTTT
.	TRBV6-5	.	TRBJ2-3	CASSYQGKGTDTQYF	TGTGCCAGCAGTTACCAGGGGAAGGGAACAGATACGCAGTATTTT
.	TRBV28	.	TRBJ2-7	CASARFGQNSYEQYF	TGTGCCAGCGCCCGGTTCGGACAGAACTCCTACGAGCAGTACTTC
.	TRBV29-1	.	TRBJ2-4	CSVHDGGKKNIQYF	TGCAGCGTTCACGATGGCGGGAAAAAAAACATTCAGTACTTC
.	TRBV6-5	.	TRBJ1-3	CASSSDRYSGNTIYF	TGTGCCAGCAGTTCCGACAGGTACTCTGGAAACACCATATATTTT
once	TRBV12-3/TRBV12-4	TRBD2	TRBJ2-7	CASSQTSGRARYF	TGTGCCAGCAGTCAGACTAGCGGGAGGGCCCGGTACTTC
.	TRBV29-1	TRBD2	TRBJ2-1	CSAGNIAGISYNEQFF	TGCAGCGCGGGAAATATAGCGGGGATCTCCTACAATGAGCAGTTCTTC
.	TRBV19	TRBD1	TRBJ2-3	CASSKGQGANTDTQYF	TGTGCCAGTAGTAAGGGACAGGGGGCCAACACAGATACGCAGTATTTT
.	TRBV5-5	TRBD1	TRBJ1-1	CASSDSGQMNTEAFF	TGTGCCAGCAGCGATTCGGGACAGATGAACACTGAAGCTTTCTTT
.	TRBV7-2	TRBD1	TRBJ2-1	CASSTGQGSYNEQFF	TGTGCCAGCAGCACCGGACAGGGGTCCTACAATGAGCAGTTCTTC
.	TRBV27	TRBD1	TRBJ1-5	CASGTIQGIQPQHF	TGTGCCAGCGGAACCATACAGGGGATTCAGCCCCAGCATTTT
.	TRBV12-3/TRBV12-4	TRBD1	TRBJ2-7	CASSLNRGNEQYF	TGTGCCAGCAGTTTGAACAGGGGGAACGAGCAGTACTTC
.	TRBV3-1/TRBV3-2	.	TRBJ2-4	CASSKSGYKNIQYF	TGTGCCAGCAGCAAGAGCGGGTACAAAAACATTCAGTACTTC
.	TRBV3-1/TRBV3-2	.	TRBJ1-1	CASGASDTEAFF	TGTGCCAGCGGGGCTTCGGACACTGAAGCTTTCTTT
.	TRBV9	.	TRBJ1-4	CASSSPTGKKEKLFF	TGTGCCAGCAGCTCCCCGACCGGGAAGAAAGAAAAACTGTTTTTT
.	TRBV6-2/TRBV6-3	.	TRBJ1-2	CASSSSGRDRNYGYTF	TGTGCCAGCAGTTCATCCGGGCGGGATCGTAACTATGGCTACACCTTC
.	TRBV7-6	.	TRBJ1-1	CASSYKRGGTEAFF	TGTGCCAGCAGCTACAAGAGGGGGGGAACCGAAGCTTTCTTT
.	TRBV7-6	TRBD1	TRBJ1-6	CASSPGTGGNSPLHF	TGTGCCAGCAGCCCTGGGACAGGCGGCAATTCACCCCTCCACTTT
.	TRBV5-1	TRBD1	TRBJ1-2	CASSIRGTGFYDGYTF	TGCGCCAGCAGCATTAGAGGGACAGGGTTCTACGATGGCTACACCTTC
.	TRBV7-9	.	TRBJ1-6	CASHGGGLRNSPLHF	TGTGCCAGCCACGGGGGGGGCCTGAGAAATTCACCCCTCCACTTT
.	TRBV7-2	TRBD2	TRBJ2-1	CASSSPGLAVYNEQFF	TGTGCCAGCAGCTCCCCCGGACTAGCTGTGTACAATGAGCAGTTCTTC
few	TRBV24-1	.	TRBJ2-1	CATSEEGRGNEQFF	TGTGCCACCAGTGAGGAGGGGCGCGGCAATGAGCAGTTCTTC
.	TRBV18	.	TRBJ1-1	CASQQGRNTEAFF	TGTGCCAGCCAACAGGGCAGGAACACTGAAGCTTTCTTT
.	TRBV12-1	.	TRBJ2-7	CASSLTSGRSYEQYF	TGTGCCAGCAGCTTGACTAGCGGGAGGTCCTACGAGCAGTACTTC
.	TRBV18	TRBD2	TRBJ2-1	CASSPPGGLAGNNEQFF	TGTGCCAGCTCACCTCCCGGCGGACTAGCGGGAAACAATGAGCAGTTCTTC
.	TRBV7-9	.	TRBJ2-2	CASRERREPGELFF	TGTGCCAGCAGAGAGCGACGAGAGCCCGGGGAGCTGTTTTTT
.	TRBV10-3	TRBD1	TRBJ2-3	CATRDRVEDTQYF	TGTGCCACCCGGGACAGGGTAGAGGATACGCAGTATTTT
once	TRBV7-3	.	TRBJ1-5	CASSLTLLKGPQTYSNQPQHF	TGTGCCAGCAGCTTAACCCTCCTCAAAGGTCCTCAGACTTATAGCAATCAGCCCCAGCATTTT
.	TRBV6-2/TRBV6-3	TRBD1	TRBJ2-7	CASSAWTGKGGRSGEQYF	TGTGCCAGCAGTGCCTGGACAGGGAAGGGCGGCCGGAGCGGGGAGCAGTACTTC
many	TRBV21-1	.	TRBJ1-5	CASSRQGNQPQHF	TGTGCCAGCAGCAGACAGGGCAATCAGCCCCAGCATTTT
.	TRBV6-4	TRBD1	TRBJ1-6	CASSDRDRARAPLHF	TGTGCCAGCAGTGACCGGGACAGGGCAAGGGCACCCCTCCACTTT
.	TRBV29-1	TRBD2	TRBJ2-7	CSAEGGSSTYEQYF	TGCAGCGCCGAAGGCGGGAGCTCGACCTACGAGCAGTACTTC